These 27 T cell receptor beta chains were all obtained from the same sample, sequenced in a study of blood T cell repertoires in COVID-19. Assay used: immunoSEQ multiplex PCR; TCRdb lists only in-frame clones, some missing. The data show under 500,000 clones, around 89% seen once. Sequencing was performed on peripheral blood. The receptor source for this set is a woman between 25 and 40 years old with acute or convalescent COVID-19.

V is TRBV5-4 and J is TRBJ1-3; 8 bases are shared with TRBD1. V lost 9 bases, J lost 8 bases, and 7 bases stayed unmatched. Germline V CDR1 and CDR2: SGHNT, YYREEE (reference sequence). This CDR3 comprises 12 residues. The CDR3: CAMGQAVHTIYF. In DNA, the CDR3 is TGTGCCATGGGACAGGCGGTCCACACCATATATTTT.

This chain joins TRBV7-2 and TRBJ2-2; D gene ambiguous. This CDR3 contains 16 residues. V was cut by 0 bases and J by 7 bases, with 15 bases left in between. Germline CDR1 is SGHTA and CDR2 is FQGNSA. The CDR3 here is CASSLASLLIGGELFF. The CDR3 region has the DNA TGTGCCAGCAGCTTAGCATCCCTGCTGATCGGCGGGGAGCTGTTTTTT.

In regard to this clone: Other DNA sequences in this specimen translate into the identical CDR3. The V call is TRBV28, the J call TRBJ2-5; 12 bases align to TRBD2. The CDR3 length is 15 residues. Looked up from germline, CDR1 is MDHEN and CDR2 is SYDVKM. V lost 5 bases and J lost 1; bases outside the gene matches: 2. The CDR3 is CASSLAGGRQETQYF. DNA of the CDR3: TGTGCCAGCAGTCTAGCGGGGGGGCGCCAAGAGACCCAGTACTTC. Full variable domain (outside the CDR3, taken from reference TRBV28 and TRBJ2-5): DVKVTQSSRYLVKRTGEKVFLECVQDMDHENMFWYRQDPGLGLRLIYFSYDVKMKEKGDIPEGYSVSREKKERFSLILESASTNQTSMYLCASSLAGGRQETQYFGPGTRLLVL.

V and J are TRBV6-5 and TRBJ2-3; possible D gene TRBD1, 6 bases. This CDR3 spans 15 amino acids. Per the germline V gene, CDR1 is MNHEY and CDR2 is SVGAGI. Trimming left V 6 bases short and J 0 bases short, with 13 bases between. The CDR3 region has the DNA TGTGCCAGCAGGCGTTCAGGGGATAGCACAGATACGCAGTATTTT. Translation gives CASRRSGDSTDTQYF.

The chain has TRBV5-1 and TRBJ2-7, with TRBD2 matching over 7 bases. Germline V lookup: CDR1 SGHRS, CDR2 YFSETQ. The CDR3 totals 15 residues. The J segment lost 3 bases and the V segment lost 0 bases, leaving 6 bases of the junction unmatched. CDR3 nucleotides: TGCGCCAGCAGCTTGGGGCGGGGGACCTTCTACGAGCAGTACTTC. Amino acids: CASSLGRGTFYEQYF.

The rearrangement uses TRBV10-3 and TRBJ2-7, with 8 positions matching TRBD1. The CDR3 covers 12 residues. J was trimmed by 6 bases and V by 6 bases; bases with no gene match: 4. The germline V gene has CDR1 ENHRY and CDR2 SYGVKD. The CDR3 sequence is CAISPDRVEQYF. Here the CDR3 DNA reads TGTGCCATCAGCCCGGACAGGGTCGAGCAGTACTTC.

This sequence joins TRBV2 and TRBJ1-1, with D unclear. This CDR3 spans 15 amino acids. The germline V gene has CDR1 SNHLY and CDR2 FYNNEI. Trimming took 7 bases from V and 2 from J, leaving 17 bases between them. The chain's CDR3 is CASTITPGYNTEAFF. CDR3 DNA sequence: TGTGCCAGCACAATTACTCCGGGTTACAACACTGAAGCTTTCTTT.

This clone appeared a few times. The rearrangement uses TRBV6-2 or TRBV6-3 and TRBJ2-3; 9 bases map to TRBD2. The V gene end was trimmed by 2 bases and the J gene end by 6 bases; junction bases not matched to a gene: 6. The germline V gene has CDR1 MNHEY and CDR2 SVGEGT. This CDR3 contains 15 residues. CDR3 nucleotides: TGTGCCAGCAGTTACGGGCGGGGGGGCTTCGATACGCAGTATTTT. This sequence encodes CASSYGRGGFDTQYF.

The chain carries TRBV6-1 and TRBJ1-1, with no clear D. Trimming cost V 2 bases and J 1 base, with 8 bases left between them. Germline V gives CDR1 MNHNS, CDR2 SASEGT. The CDR3 covers 14 residues. The CDR3 here is CASSEILANTEAFF. The CDR3, as DNA: TGTGCCAGCAGTGAAATATTGGCGAACACTGAAGCTTTCTTT.

The chain combines TRBV5-1 with TRBJ2-5; D possibly corresponds to TRBD1 (6 bases). Between the trimmed V and J ends, which lost 4 bases and 5 bases, there was a span of 21 bases. The length of the CDR3 is 16 residues. In germline, CDR1 is SGHRS, CDR2 YFSETQ. The CDR3 protein is CASSAPAGDRRETQYF. The CDR3 bases are TGCGCCAGCAGCGCCCCGGCAGGGGATAGGCGGGAGACCCAGTACTTC.

This rearrangement joins TRBV4-1 to TRBJ1-2, with 7 positions matching TRBD1. Unmatched junction bases numbered 7, after V lost 4 bases and J lost 5 bases. Germline lookup yields CDR1 MGHRA and CDR2 YSYEKL. The CDR3 loop spans 14 amino acids. The CDR3 nucleotides read TGCGCCAGCAGCCCTGGGACAGCACCGTATGGCTACACCTTC. It codes for CASSPGTAPYGYTF.

The V and J genes are TRBV7-2 and TRBJ2-5, with 9 positions matching TRBD1. The J segment lost 5 bases and the V segment lost 5 bases, leaving 9 bases of the junction unmatched. Germline CDR1 reads SGHTA; CDR2 reads FQGNSA. The CDR3 is 15 amino acids. CDR3 bases: TGTGCCAGCAGCGGAGGGACAGGGTTTTTCGAGACCCAGTACTTC. Its translation: CASSGGTGFFETQYF.

V usage is TRBV27 and J usage is TRBJ1-2; TRBD1 aligns across 10 bases. CDR1 is MNHEY, CDR2 SMNVEV, per germline (reference sequence). V shed 3 bases, J shed 2 bases, and the junction held 15 bases outside the gene matches. The CDR3 runs to 19 residues. CDR3 protein: CASSFLPTGGSAANYGYTF. CDR3 bases: TGTGCCAGCAGTTTCCTACCGACAGGGGGCAGTGCCGCAAACTATGGCTACACCTTC.

The chain joins TRBV19 to TRBJ1-1, with 9 bases fitting TRBD1. Germline trimming cut 4 bases from V and 1 base from J; bases unmatched to any gene: 4. Germline CDR1 is LNHDA and CDR2 is SQIVND (reference sequence). CDR3 length equals 15 residues. The CDR3 DNA is TGTGCCAGTAGTAAGGCACAGGGGGCGAACACTGAAGCTTTCTTT. The encoded protein is CASSKAQGANTEAFF.

The chain carries TRBV27 and TRBJ2-7, with D possibly matching TRBD2 (5 bases). Germline V CDR1 and CDR2: MNHEY, SMNVEV (reference sequence). The CDR3 has 14 residues. V was pared by 6 bases and J by 2 bases, with 14 bases between. CDR3 nucleotides: TGTGCCAGCAGCCCGGGTGCGGGCGCCTACGAGCAGTACTTC. It encodes CASSPGAGAYEQYF.

The chain is built from TRBV10-2 and TRBJ2-7; no definite D call. The CDR3 runs to 13 residues. The V end lost 1 base, the J end lost 1 base, and 5 bases lay between the germline ends. In germline, CDR1 is WSHSY, CDR2 SAAADI. The CDR3 DNA reads TGCGCCAGCAGTGAGTACAGATCCTACGAGCAGTACTTC. As protein: CASSEYRSYEQYF.

CDR3 bases: TGTGCCAGCAGTTTATCCATACTCAAGAACTATGGCTACACCTTC. Protein product: CASSLSILKNYGYTF. The rearrangement uses TRBV27 and TRBJ1-2; no firm D call. CDR1 MNHEY and CDR2 SMNVEV come from the germline V gene (reference sequence). The CDR3 extends over 15 amino acids. V dropped 0 bases and J dropped 2 bases, with 10 bases sitting between them.

Comment on this clone: At the DNA level, this CDR3 is encoded by other sequences in the same sample as well. The J gene is TRBJ2-4, the V gene TRBV2; D is uncertain. Trimming removed 1 base from V and 0 bases from J, with 4 bases in between. The CDR3 loop spans 14 amino acids. CDR1 is SNHLY, CDR2 FYNNEI, per germline. CDR3 bases: TGTGCCAGCAGTGAAGGAGGAGCCAAAAACATTCAGTACTTC. It specifies CASSEGGAKNIQYF.

In this sample, this clone turned up once. J is TRBJ1-6 and V is TRBV27, with TRBD1 matching over 11 bases. Germline V gene data show CDR1 as MNHEY and CDR2 as SMNVEV (reference sequence). The CDR3 covers 16 residues. Germline trimming cut 2 bases from V and 4 bases from J; bases unmatched to any gene: 1. CDR3 protein: CASSLGTGGYNSPLHF. CDR3 DNA: TGTGCCAGCAGTTTAGGGACAGGGGGGTATAATTCACCCCTCCACTTT.

This chain connects TRBV5-4 to TRBJ2-7, with D possibly being TRBD1 (6 bases). The CDR3 loop spans 12 amino acids. The germline V and J ends were trimmed by 7 bases and 6 bases, with 14 bases remaining between them. In germline, CDR1 is SGHNT, CDR2 YYREEE (reference sequence). CDR3 nucleotide sequence: TGTGCCAGCGGTAGGGGACAATTCGAGCAGTACTTC. This codes for CASGRGQFEQYF.

The rearrangement uses TRBV27 and TRBJ1-1; 7 positions match TRBD1. This CDR3 has 12 residues. Germline values: CDR1 MNHEY, CDR2 SMNVEV (reference sequence). Trimming at V came to 3 bases and at J to 8 bases, leaving 3 bases not matched to a gene. CDR3 in DNA: TGTGCCAGCAGTTTTAAGGGGGCCGAAGCTTTCTTT. Its protein product is CASSFKGAEAFF.

The V call is TRBV4-1, the J call TRBJ2-3; D may be TRBD1 (5 bases). This CDR3 comprises 15 residues. The ends were cut back, 4 bases at V and 7 bases at J, with 18 bases in the middle. Germline V gives CDR1 MGHRA, CDR2 YSYEKL. CDR3 coding DNA: TGCGCCAGCAGCCCGACACGACAGAGTGCCAATACGCAGTATTTT. Protein sequence: CASSPTRQSANTQYF.

This clone has only a few counts. The rearrangement joins TRBV5-6 to TRBJ1-2; possible D gene TRBD1, 6 bases. Trimming took 3 bases from V and 8 from J, leaving 23 bases between them. The CDR3 runs to 16 residues. The V gene's germline CDR1 is SGHDT and CDR2 YYEEEE. The CDR3 region has the DNA TGTGCCAGCAGCTCCATGTACAGGGAGCCTCGGATCGGCTACACCTTC. It is translated as CASSSMYREPRIGYTF.

CDR3 protein: CAWHPGLGSPLHF. CDR3 DNA sequence: TGTGCCTGGCATCCAGGGTTAGGTTCACCCCTCCACTTT. The gene calls are TRBV30 and TRBJ1-6; TRBD1 might be the D (5 bases). The V end lost 5 bases, the J end lost 9 bases, and 14 bases lay between the germline ends. CDR1 and CDR2 (germline): GTSNPN, SVGIG (reference sequence). This CDR3 region has 13 residues. The full variable domain, rest sourced from reference TRBV30 and TRBJ1-6, is SQTIHQWPATLVQPVGSPLSLECTVEGTSNPNLYWYRQAAGRGLQLLFYSVGIGQISSEVPQNLSASRPQDRQFILSSKKLLLSDSGFYLCAWHPGLGSPLHFGNGTRLTVT.

The chain recombines TRBV7-9 with TRBJ1-2; TRBD1 agrees at 10 bases. Looked up from germline, CDR1 is SEHNR and CDR2 is FQNEAQ (reference sequence). The CDR3 is 14 amino acids. The V and J ends lost 4 bases and 8 bases, in that order; junction bases with no gene match: 7. CDR3 sequence reads: CASSSGQGSEGYTF. The CDR3 coding sequence is TGTGCCAGCAGCTCGGGACAGGGGAGTGAAGGCTACACCTTC.

This clone appeared once. CDR3 loop: CASSQVRNYGYTF. CDR3 coding DNA: TGTGCCAGCAGCCAAGTCCGGAACTATGGCTACACCTTC. This chain uses TRBV3-1 (or the pseudogene TRBV3-2) with TRBJ1-2; D is ambiguous. CDR1 is LGHDT, CDR2 YNNKEL, per germline (reference sequence). The V and J ends lost 1 base and 2 bases respectively, with 5 bases between them. The CDR3 loop spans 13 amino acids.

The CDR3 DNA is TGTGCCAGCAGCCTAGGAGGACAGGGGAGTTCGGAGACCCAGTACTTC. This sequence encodes CASSLGGQGSSETQYF. V gene TRBV7-2 combines with J gene TRBJ2-5; 9 nucleotides line up with TRBD1. The CDR3 has 16 amino acids. CDR1 is SGHTA and CDR2 is FQGNSA in the germline V gene. The J segment lost 5 bases and the V segment lost 5 bases, leaving 12 bases of the junction unmatched.